This TCR beta chain was retrieved from a study of T cells in localized non-small cell lung cancer. Study observations and caveats: Appearing in adjacent lung were a median around 60 of the top 100 tumor clones. With higher T cell density in blood came longer overall survival.

The sampled adjacent lung lay at least 2 cm from the tumor margin and showed no atypia. Looked up from germline, CDR1 is SGDLS and CDR2 is YYNGEE. Trimming cost V 0 bases and J 6 bases; bases outside gene matches: 5. This CDR3 is 14 amino acids long. This clone showed up just a few times. Its target is not known. TCRdb's table, derived via immunoSEQ multiplex PCR, lists solely in-frame clones and lacks some. Of about 1,500 clones listed, 28% were seen once; the top ten hold about 15%. This specimen was normal lung tissue next to the tumor, taken before any cancer treatment. The sequence was obtained from a man between 40 and 75 years old with stage III squamous cell lung carcinoma. The chain has TRBV9 and TRBJ2-7, with 8 bases aligning to TRBD1. CDR3 bases: TGTGCCAGCAGCGTAGTTCCCGGACAGGGCGAGCAGTACTTC. The encoded protein is CASSVVPGQGEQYF.